The 30 T cell receptor beta chains reported below all come from one sample, sequenced in a study of blood T cell repertoires in COVID-19 (dated by TCRdb to about 2020). Preparation of the library involved the immunoSEQ multiplex PCR assay. Sourced from immuneACCESS, this table was stored by TCRdb with only in-frame sequences that have V and J called. A share of the clones is absent; for the studies checked, an unresolved V gene accounts for under half, and the remainder has no known explanation. Present in this sample are tens of thousands of clones, roughly 82% of which were seen just once. Of the sample, 1.8% falls within the top ten clones. Sequencing used peripheral blood. These receptor sequences come from a man older than 75 with active or convalescent COVID-19.

The V call is TRBV19, the J call TRBJ1-2, with D possibly matching TRBD1 (6 bases). CDR1 is LNHDA, CDR2 SQIVND, per germline (reference sequence). This CDR3 contains 15 residues. V lost 8 bases and J 4 bases, leaving 20 bases between the germline ends. CDR3 loop: CASSKGGDGSYGYTF. Here the CDR3 DNA reads TGTGCCAGTTCCAAGGGGGGGGACGGCAGCTATGGCTACACCTTC.

This clone rates as medium-sized. The chain couples TRBV7-3 to TRBJ2-3; TRBD2 matches at 15 bases. Per germline, CDR1 SGHTA and CDR2 FQGTGA. V lost 6 bases and J lost 6; bases outside the gene matches: 4. This CDR3 comprises 15 residues. The CDR3 region has the DNA TGTGCCAGCAGTCGGACTAGCGGGGGGGCGGATACGCAGTATTTT. Protein: CASSRTSGGADTQYF.

CDR3 sequence reads: CASSYNRVSRGGYTF. DNA for the CDR3: TGTGCCAGCAGCTACAACAGGGTCTCTAGGGGTGGCTACACCTTC. The genes are TRBV7-8 and TRBJ1-2; D may be TRBD1 (6 bases). Germline CDR1 SGHVS, CDR2 FQNEAQ. The CDR3 has 15 amino acids. Trimming left V 4 bases short and J 7 bases short, with 19 bases between.

The chain links TRBV2 to TRBJ2-1, with 12 bases fitting TRBD2. The CDR3 is 13 amino acids. V gave up 10 bases and J gave up 9 bases; unmatched junction bases: 7. Per germline, CDR1 SNHLY and CDR2 FYNNEI. The DNA for the CDR3 is TGTGCCACTAGCGGGGGGGCCTTTGGTGAGCAGTTCTTC. Protein: CATSGGAFGEQFF.

V and J are TRBV28 and TRBJ1-5; the D gene is possibly TRBD1 (5 bases). The CDR3 runs 13 residues. Trimming stripped 2 bases from V and 4 bases from J, with 6 bases between. Germline loops: CDR1 MDHEN, CDR2 SYDVKM. DNA for the CDR3: TGTGCCAGCAGTTTACAGGGTAATCAGCCCCAGCATTTT. Translating gives CASSLQGNQPQHF.

This chain links TRBV5-4 with TRBJ1-1, with D possibly matching TRBD1 (6 bases). Germline assignment: CDR1 SGHNT and CDR2 YYREEE (reference sequence). The length of the CDR3 is 12 residues. Trimming pared 3 bases from V and 10 bases from J, leaving 13 bases between. The DNA for the CDR3 is TGTGCCAGCAGCTCCCAGGGGCAGAGAGCTTTCTTT. Its protein product is CASSSQGQRAFF.

The rearrangement joins TRBV4-1 to TRBJ2-7; tentative D call: TRBD2 (5 bases). The V end lost 4 bases, the J end lost 2 bases, and 12 bases lay between the germline ends. Germline CDR1 MGHRA, CDR2 YSYEKL. The CDR3 has 14 amino acids. CDR3: CASSPLRETYEQYF. Here the CDR3 DNA reads TGCGCCAGCAGCCCACTGAGGGAAACCTACGAGCAGTACTTC.

The V and J genes are TRBV5-4 and TRBJ1-3, with TRBD1 matching 8 bases. The V and J ends lost 4 bases and 7 bases, in that order; junction bases with no gene match: 10. The CDR3 has 15 residues. The germline V gene encodes CDR1 SGHNT and CDR2 YYREEE (reference sequence). CDR3 sequence: CASSGTGGSWNTIYF. The CDR3 DNA is TGTGCCAGCAGCGGAACAGGGGGTTCATGGAACACCATATATTTT.

Only a few counts were recorded for this clone. V usage is TRBV7-8 and J usage is TRBJ2-7, with TRBD1 matching 8 bases. Per the germline V gene, CDR1 is SGHVS and CDR2 is FQNEAQ. The length of the CDR3 is 15 residues. The ends lost 3 bases at V and 2 bases at J; junction bases unmatched: 6. The CDR3 DNA sequence: TGTGCCAGCAGCTTCCCCGGACAGGGTCCCTACGAGCAGTACTTC. This encodes CASSFPGQGPYEQYF.

This clone was recorded once. The rearrangement joins TRBV7-2 to TRBJ2-7, with D tentatively TRBD1 (6 bases). The CDR3 length is 11 residues. Germline CDR1 is SGHTA and CDR2 is FQGNSA. The V and J ends lost 9 bases and 6 bases respectively, with 12 bases between them. The CDR3 here is CASLQGSEQYF. The CDR3 DNA reads as TGTGCCAGTTTACAGGGATCCGAGCAGTACTTC.

The V call is TRBV7-3, the J call TRBJ2-5, with 9 nucleotides matching TRBD2. Germline CDR1 is SGHTA and CDR2 is FQGTGA. The ends lost 6 bases at V and 0 bases at J; junction bases unmatched: 2. This CDR3 comprises 14 residues. This chain's CDR3 is CASSLAGNQETQYF. The CDR3 DNA reads TGTGCCAGCAGTCTAGCGGGGAACCAAGAGACCCAGTACTTC.

On this clone itself: A much larger clonotype is one base distant, so this may be a read error. The genes are TRBV5-8 and TRBJ2-7; D gene ambiguous. Germline V gives CDR1 SGHTS, CDR2 YDEGEE. The CDR3 runs to 11 residues. Deletions cut 4 bases from V and 2 bases from J, with 4 bases between. The CDR3 DNA follows: TGTGCCAGCAGCGCAGCCTACGAGCAGTACTTC. Residues: CASSAAYEQYF.

By sample fraction, this clone is medium-sized. The gene calls are TRBV1 and TRBJ1-5. TRBV1 is annotated as a pseudogene. CDR3 length equals 18 residues. The CDR3 sequence is CTSSQLGGRGGSNQPQHF. Here the CDR3 DNA reads TGCACCAGCAGCCAGCTGGGTGGGCGGGGCGGAAGCAATCAGCCCCAGCATTTT.

This rearrangement joins TRBV12-3 or TRBV12-4 to TRBJ1-1; D not certain. The CDR3 length is 13 residues. V lost 6 bases to trimming and J lost 3 bases, with 11 bases between them. The CDR3 coding sequence is TGTGCCAGCAGGACTCCAGTGGACACTGAAGCTTTCTTT. This codes for CASRTPVDTEAFF.

This chain uses TRBV19 with TRBJ2-3; D is perhaps TRBD1 (5 bases). The germline V gene has CDR1 LNHDA and CDR2 SQIVND (reference sequence). The CDR3 totals 16 residues. V gave up 3 bases and J gave up 3 bases, with 16 bases separating them. This CDR3 reads CASSMSQGRGTDTQYF. Here the CDR3 DNA reads TGTGCCAGTAGTATGTCGCAGGGAAGGGGAACAGATACGCAGTATTTT.

This clone occurred once. The chain is built from TRBV11-3 and TRBJ2-5; 7 bases line up with TRBD2. Trimming removed 1 base from V and 5 bases from J; junction bases left unmatched: 7. CDR1 is SGHNT and CDR2 is YENEEA in the germline V gene. CDR3 length: 15 residues. The CDR3 DNA reads TGTGCCAGCAGCTTAGGACTAGCAAGCGGGGAGACCCAGTACTTC. This encodes CASSLGLASGETQYF.

This clone counts as medium-sized. The chain links TRBV5-6 to TRBJ1-2; TRBD1 aligns across 10 bases. The CDR3 sequence is 15 residues long. V lost 8 bases and J lost 0; bases outside the gene matches: 7. The germline gives CDR1 SGHDT, CDR2 YYEEEE. The CDR3 loop is CASGRDRGANYGYTF. As DNA, the CDR3 is TGTGCCAGTGGGAGGGACAGGGGCGCTAACTATGGCTACACCTTC. The full variable domain, its missing parts supplied by reference TRBV5-6 and TRBJ1-2, is DAGVTQSPTHLIKTRGQQVTLRCSPKSGHDTVSWYQQALGQGPQFIFQYYEEEERQRGNFPDRFSGHQFPNYSSELNVNALLLGDSALYLCASGRDRGANYGYTFGSGTRLTVV.

The chain has TRBV21-1 and TRBJ2-7; no check of the table's D call, TRBD1, against the DNA was made. TRBV21-1 has pseudogene status. The CDR3 length is 19 residues. DNA for the CDR3: TGTGCCAGCAGCAAAGCGCGGGAGACAGGGGTATTAGGCTCCTACGAGCAGTACTTC. Protein: CASSKARETGVLGSYEQYF.

This clone was picked up one time. The V call is TRBV10-1, the J call TRBJ2-7; 7 bases fit TRBD2. V lost 9 bases, J lost 3 bases, and 17 bases stayed unmatched. Germline assignment: CDR1 WNHNN and CDR2 SYGVQD (reference sequence). The CDR3 contains 16 residues. In nucleotides, the CDR3 is TGCGCCAGGCCGCTGGGGGGGACCGGGAAGGGCTACGAGCAGTACTTC. This codes for CARPLGGTGKGYEQYF.

This clone was detected only a few times. The chain links TRBV18 to TRBJ2-2; D may be TRBD2 (6 bases). Germline CDR1 reads KGHSH; CDR2 reads LQKENI. Trimming left V 3 bases short and J 2 bases short, with 13 bases between. CDR3 length: 16 amino acids. The CDR3 here is CASSPVTAGNTGELFF. DNA of the CDR3: TGTGCCAGCTCACCGGTTACGGCGGGAAACACCGGGGAGCTGTTTTTT.

This clone showed up just once. V and J are TRBV27 and TRBJ2-3; tentative D call: TRBD1 (5 bases). V shed 3 bases and J shed 3 bases, with 13 bases lying between them. This CDR3 has 15 amino acids. The germline CDR1 and CDR2 sequences are MNHEY and SMNVEV (reference sequence). CDR3 sequence: CASSFSPAGTDTQYF. CDR3 DNA: TGTGCCAGCAGTTTTAGCCCGGCAGGGACAGATACGCAGTATTTT.

V gene TRBV19 combines with J gene TRBJ1-1; 8 positions agree with TRBD1. There are 14 residues in the CDR3. Trimming cost V 4 bases and J 0 bases; bases outside gene matches: 1. CDR1 LNHDA and CDR2 SQIVND come from the germline V gene (reference sequence). This chain's CDR3 is CASSKTGVNTEAFF. The CDR3 DNA sequence: TGTGCCAGTAGTAAGACAGGGGTGAACACTGAAGCTTTCTTT.

The gene calls are TRBV2 and TRBJ1-5; no reliable D call. CDR3 length: 16 residues. Germline V gene lookup returns CDR1 SNHLY and CDR2 FYNNEI. Trimming pared 8 bases from V and 4 bases from J, leaving 21 bases between. CDR3 bases: TGTGCCAGCTCCCTCCGTCGAACGGGAACTAATCAGCCCCAGCATTTT. It is translated as CASSLRRTGTNQPQHF.

CDR3: CASSSWQGEAFF. CDR3 bases: TGTGCCAGCAGTTCGTGGCAGGGTGAAGCTTTCTTT. This chain joins TRBV28 and TRBJ1-1, with D possibly TRBD1 on 5 matching bases. In germline, CDR1 is MDHEN, CDR2 SYDVKM. V was clipped by 4 bases and J by 7 bases, with 10 bases between them. The length of the CDR3 is 12 residues.

The genes are TRBV7-9 and TRBJ1-3; no definite D call. V lost 1 base to trimming and J lost 0 bases, with 16 bases between them. CDR3 length: 18 residues. Germline V gives CDR1 SEHNR, CDR2 FQNEAQ (reference sequence). This chain's CDR3 is CASSLDSPLRYSGNTIYF. CDR3 coding DNA: TGTGCCAGCAGCTTAGACTCGCCCTTACGGTACTCTGGAAACACCATATATTTT.

The V gene is TRBV3-1 (or the pseudogene TRBV3-2), the J gene TRBJ1-4; 7 bases line up with TRBD1. The CDR3 covers 15 residues. In germline, CDR1 is LGHDT, CDR2 YNNKEL (reference sequence). With V trimmed by 4 bases and J by 5 bases, 7 bases remained unmatched. CDR3 residues: CASSPSTGRNEKLFF. The CDR3 nucleotides are TGTGCCAGCAGCCCCTCGACAGGGAGGAATGAAAAACTGTTTTTT.

DNA of the CDR3: TGTGCCAGCAGCCGGGACAGGGGATCCACTGAAGCTTTCTTT. It translates to CASSRDRGSTEAFF. J is TRBJ1-1 and V is TRBV7-9; 10 bases fit TRBD1. The CDR3 is 14 residues long. With 5 bases clipped from V and 4 bases from J, the junction kept 4 bases outside the gene matches. Germline V lookup: CDR1 SEHNR, CDR2 FQNEAQ (reference sequence).

The chain has TRBV5-8 and TRBJ1-5; D gene ambiguous. The CDR3 extends over 14 amino acids. CDR1 and CDR2 from the germline V gene are SGHTS and YDEGEE. Between the trimmed V and J ends, which lost 2 bases and 2 bases, there was a span of 8 bases. CDR3 DNA sequence: TGTGCCAGCAGCTTCACAGTTGGCAATCAGCCCCAGCATTTT. It encodes CASSFTVGNQPQHF.

The chain couples TRBV19 to TRBJ2-7; 7 nucleotides align to TRBD2. Per germline, CDR1 LNHDA and CDR2 SQIVND (reference sequence). The V segment lost 4 bases and the J segment 3 bases; nucleotides outside the gene matches: 9. CDR3 length: 15 residues. The CDR3 is CASSKHQRDHYEQYF. CDR3 sequence (DNA): TGTGCCAGTAGTAAACACCAGCGGGATCACTACGAGCAGTACTTC.

The chain joins TRBV27 to TRBJ2-1; D may be TRBD2 (5 bases). This CDR3 region has 15 residues. Trimming removed 7 bases at V and 3 bases at J, with 16 bases between. Germline V gene lookup returns CDR1 MNHEY and CDR2 SMNVEV (reference sequence). CDR3 bases: TGTGCCAGCACCCCAGCAGCGGAGATCTACAATGAGCAGTTCTTC. This translates into CASTPAAEIYNEQFF.